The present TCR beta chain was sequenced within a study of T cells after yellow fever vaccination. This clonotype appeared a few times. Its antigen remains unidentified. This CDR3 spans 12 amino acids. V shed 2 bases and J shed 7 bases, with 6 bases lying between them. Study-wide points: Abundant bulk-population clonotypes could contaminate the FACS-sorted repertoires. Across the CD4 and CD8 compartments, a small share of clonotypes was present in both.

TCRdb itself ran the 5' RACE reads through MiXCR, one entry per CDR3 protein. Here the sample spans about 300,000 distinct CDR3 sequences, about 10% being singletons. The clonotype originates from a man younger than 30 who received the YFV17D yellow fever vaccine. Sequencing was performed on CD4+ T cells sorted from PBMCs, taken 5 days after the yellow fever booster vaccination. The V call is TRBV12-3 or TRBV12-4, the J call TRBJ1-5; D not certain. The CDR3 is CASSLRGQPQHF. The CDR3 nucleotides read TGTGCCAGCAGTTTAAGAGGGCAGCCCCAGCATTTT.